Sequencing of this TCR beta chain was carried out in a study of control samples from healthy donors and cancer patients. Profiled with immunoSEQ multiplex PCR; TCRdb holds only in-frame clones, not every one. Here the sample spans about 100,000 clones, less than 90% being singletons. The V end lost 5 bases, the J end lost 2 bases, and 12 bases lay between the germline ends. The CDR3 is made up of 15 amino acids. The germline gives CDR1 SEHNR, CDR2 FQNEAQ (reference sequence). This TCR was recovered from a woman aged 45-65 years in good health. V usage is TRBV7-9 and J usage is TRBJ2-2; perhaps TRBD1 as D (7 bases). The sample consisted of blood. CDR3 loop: CASSPRGANTGELFF. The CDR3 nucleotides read TGTGCCAGCAGCCCCAGGGGGGCCAACACCGGGGAGCTGTTTTTT.